This T cell receptor beta chain appears in the sequencing data of a study of blood T cell repertoires in COVID-19 (dated by TCRdb to the early 2020s). Regarding the study in general: The collaborator samples originated in the United States, Italy and Spain and spanned the acute and convalescent phases of COVID-19. The material from the prospective study consisted of cDNA or gDNA derived from T cells, B-cell-depleted T cells, or PBMCs. Subjects who had been exposed to COVID-19, were actively infected with it, or had recovered from it provided the deeply sampled blood TCRbeta repertoires that made up the dataset. The repertoires were released in a freely available public database intended as a resource for research on the immune response to SARS-CoV-2. The samples were drawn from the first 160 participants of the ongoing ImmuneRACE study and from more than 1,000 subjects provided by 6 global collaborators. The sample metadata nearly always contained a de-identified subject ID, COVID-19 status, age in years and sex. Where available, HLA class I and class II types were taken from metadata supplied by the sample provider and were not determined by assay-based typing.

Enrolling through a virtual design, the prospective study's participants ranged in age from roughly 18 to 89 years and lived across 24 United States geographic areas. In the prospective study, participants were assigned to cohorts based on the clinical history participants reported in a screening survey and a study questionnaire. ImmuneRACE Cohort 3 recovered participants were defined by two consecutive negative NP/OP PCR tests, healthcare professional clearance, or symptom resolution. Mobile phlebotomists in the prospective study collected whole blood, serum and a nasopharyngeal or oropharyngeal swab from every participant. Over a roughly 2-month period, participants in the prospective study had the option of providing additional blood draws and questionnaires. Blood samples from the prospective study were shipped frozen or at room temperature prior to DNA extraction. Notes on this clone: What antigen it recognizes has not been identified. Base qualities are not recorded, but no much larger clone differs from it by a single base.

For CDR1 and CDR2, the germline V gene (reference sequence) lists MNHEY and SMNVEV. The junction carries 11 bases between V and J, which are trimmed by 2 bases and 0 bases respectively. There are 17 amino acids in the CDR3, from cysteine to phenylalanine inclusive. The CDR3 DNA has 51 bases and is translated from base 1. Study-wide conclusions, independent of this receptor: How much clinical and demographic metadata was included differed by source and by participant, and the metadata was provided uncurated.

The immunoSEQ Assay, a bias-controlled multiplex PCR, was used to amplify TCRbeta CDR3 regions from genomic DNA. As for how the authors treated the data: The number of nucleated cells in each sample was estimated from the amplification of reference gene primers within the assay. To quantify the absolute abundance of each unique TCRbeta CDR3 rearrangement, sequence reads were collapsed and filtered. For each sample, productive Simpson clonality was calculated as the square root of Simpson's diversity index across productive rearrangements. TCRdb retrieved this table from immuneACCESS and kept in-frame rearrangements only. Not all clones are present; in checked studies, unresolved V genes account for under half, and no reason is known for the remainder. The V and J calls and clone size are taken from that table; D and trimming were inferred from the DNA. In this sample the table shows 300,000 to 350,000 clones, around nine tenths of which occur a single time. The ten largest account for more than 5% of the sample.

Material: PBMCs or T cells enriched from blood (not recorded which). The rearrangement combines TRBV27 with TRBJ2-6; a tentative D match to TRBD1 spans 6 bases. This TCR came from a man aged 25 to 40 who had recovered from COVID-19. In nucleotides, the sequence is TGTGCCAGCAGTTTAAGTCGACAGGTCTCTGGGGCCAACGTCCTGACTTTC. Translated, it gives CASSLSRQVSGANVLTF. The full variable domain, with segments outside the CDR3 supplied by the reference TRBV27 and TRBJ2-6 proteins, appears as EAQVTQNPRYLITVTGKKLTVTCSQNMNHEYMSWYRQDPGLGLRQIYYSMNVEVTDKGDVPEGYKVSRKEKRNFPLILESPSPNQTSLYFCASSLSRQVSGANVLTFGAGSRLTVL.